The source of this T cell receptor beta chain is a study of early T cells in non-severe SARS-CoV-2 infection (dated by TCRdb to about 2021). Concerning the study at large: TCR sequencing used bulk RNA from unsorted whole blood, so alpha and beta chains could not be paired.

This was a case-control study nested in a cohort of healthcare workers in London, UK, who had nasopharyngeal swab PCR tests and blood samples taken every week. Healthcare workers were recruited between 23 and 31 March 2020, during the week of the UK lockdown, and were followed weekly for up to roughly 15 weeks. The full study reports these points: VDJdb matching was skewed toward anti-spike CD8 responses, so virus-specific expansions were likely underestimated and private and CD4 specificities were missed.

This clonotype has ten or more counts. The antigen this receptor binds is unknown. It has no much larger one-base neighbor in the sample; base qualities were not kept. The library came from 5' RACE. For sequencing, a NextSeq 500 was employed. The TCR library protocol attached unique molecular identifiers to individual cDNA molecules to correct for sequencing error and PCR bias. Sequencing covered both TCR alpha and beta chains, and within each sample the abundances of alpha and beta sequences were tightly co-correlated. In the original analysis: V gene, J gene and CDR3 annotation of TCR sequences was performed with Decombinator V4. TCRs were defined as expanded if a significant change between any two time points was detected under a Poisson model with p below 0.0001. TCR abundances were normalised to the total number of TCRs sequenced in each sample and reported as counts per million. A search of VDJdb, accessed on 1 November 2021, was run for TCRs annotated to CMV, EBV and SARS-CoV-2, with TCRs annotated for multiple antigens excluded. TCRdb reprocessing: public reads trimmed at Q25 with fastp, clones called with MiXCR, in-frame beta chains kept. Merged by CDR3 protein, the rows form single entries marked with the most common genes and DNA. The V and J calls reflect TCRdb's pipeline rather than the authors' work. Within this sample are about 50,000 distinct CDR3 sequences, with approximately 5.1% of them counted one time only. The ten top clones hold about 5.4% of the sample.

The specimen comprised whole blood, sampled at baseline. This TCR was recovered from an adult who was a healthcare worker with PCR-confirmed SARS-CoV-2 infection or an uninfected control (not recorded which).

The CDR3 sequence is CSARPVAGDLEQFF. The DNA sequence follows: TGCAGTGCCAGACCCGTAGCGGGAGACTTGGAGCAGTTCTTC. The chain links TRBV20-1 with TRBJ2-1, with TRBD2 matching 9 junction bases. There are 14 amino acids in the CDR3, from cysteine to phenylalanine inclusive. CDR3 DNA is the only sequence kept; it has 42 bases, read in frame from the first base. In the germline V gene (reference sequence), CDR1 corresponds to DFQATT and CDR2 to SNEGSKA. Relative to germline, V is missing 6 bases and J is missing 10 bases, with 13 bases of the junction outside any gene match.